This T cell receptor (beta chain) is from a study of T cell responses to AZD1222 COVID-19 vaccine. Notes on the study in general: Among those given AZD1222, only five or six were seropositive at baseline. The sample set comprised mostly white British donors with more females, and clonal diversity was possibly underestimated. Across spike, vaccine-associated CD4 TCRs were found, dominant at 160-218 and 743-854. Repertoires were obtained only post-peak T cell response.

This clone has just one count. Its antigen is unknown. Clones were read by immunoSEQ multiplex PCR, and TCRdb kept only the in-frame ones, dropping some. The sample lists about 140,000 clones; roughly 93% were seen once. Looked up from germline, CDR1 is SEHNR and CDR2 is FQNEAQ (reference sequence). This CDR3 contains 13 residues. V lost 5 bases, J lost 5 bases, and 13 bases lay in between. V is TRBV7-9 and J is TRBJ2-7; the D gene is possibly TRBD1 (5 bases). The clonotype comes from an adult in good health. The starting material was peripheral blood, obtained on day 0 of MenACWY control vaccination. The CDR3 region is CASSPLSRDEQYF. For the CDR3, the DNA is TGTGCCAGCAGCCCGCTCTCCAGGGACGAGCAGTACTTC.